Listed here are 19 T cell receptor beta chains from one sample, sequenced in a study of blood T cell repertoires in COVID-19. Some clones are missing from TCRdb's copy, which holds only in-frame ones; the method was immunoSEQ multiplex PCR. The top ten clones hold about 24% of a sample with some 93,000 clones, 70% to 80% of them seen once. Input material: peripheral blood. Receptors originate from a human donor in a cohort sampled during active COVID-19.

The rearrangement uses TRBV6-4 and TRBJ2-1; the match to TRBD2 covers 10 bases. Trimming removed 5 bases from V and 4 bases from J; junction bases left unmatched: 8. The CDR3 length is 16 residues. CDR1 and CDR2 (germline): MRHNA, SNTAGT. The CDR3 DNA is TGTGCCAGCAGTCCCGGGACTAGCGAGCTTTACAATGAGCAGTTCTTC. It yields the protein CASSPGTSELYNEQFF.

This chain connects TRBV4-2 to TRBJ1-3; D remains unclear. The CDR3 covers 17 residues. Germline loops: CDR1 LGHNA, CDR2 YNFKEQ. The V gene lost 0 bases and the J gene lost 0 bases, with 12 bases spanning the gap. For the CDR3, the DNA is TGTGCCAGCAGCCAAGATGGCCAGACACTCTCTGGAAACACCATATATTTT. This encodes CASSQDGQTLSGNTIYF.

CDR3 bases: TGTGCCAGCAGTTACACCCCGGGTGAAAAACTGTTTTTT. Protein sequence: CASSYTPGEKLFF. The rearrangement uses TRBV6-5 and TRBJ1-4, with D unclear. Trimming shortened V by 2 bases and J by 7 bases, and 8 bases separated the two germline ends. Germline V gene data show CDR1 as MNHEY and CDR2 as SVGAGI. This CDR3 contains 13 residues.

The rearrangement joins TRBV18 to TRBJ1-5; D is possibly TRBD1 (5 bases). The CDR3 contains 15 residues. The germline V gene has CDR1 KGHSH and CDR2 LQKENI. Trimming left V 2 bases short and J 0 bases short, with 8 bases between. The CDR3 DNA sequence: TGTGCCAGCTCACCAGACAGACATAGCAATCAGCCCCAGCATTTT. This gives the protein CASSPDRHSNQPQHF. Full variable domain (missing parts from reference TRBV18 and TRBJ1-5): NAGVMQNPRHLVRRRGQEARLRCSPMKGHSHVYWYRQLPEEGLKFMVYLQKENIIDESGMPKERFSAEFPKEGPSILRIQQVVRGDSAAYFCASSPDRHSNQPQHFGDGTRLSIL.

CDR3 DNA sequence: TGTGCCAGCACCCCAAGACAGAACTATGGCTACACCTTC. Encoded protein: CASTPRQNYGYTF. This chain joins TRBV6-5 and TRBJ1-2; possible D gene TRBD1, 5 bases. The CDR3 has 13 residues. V lost 7 bases, J lost 2 bases, and 11 bases lay in between. Germline V lookup: CDR1 MNHEY, CDR2 SVGAGI.

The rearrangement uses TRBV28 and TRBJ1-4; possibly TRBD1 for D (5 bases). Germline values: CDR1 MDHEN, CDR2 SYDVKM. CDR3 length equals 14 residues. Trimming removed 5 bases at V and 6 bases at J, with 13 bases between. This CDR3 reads CASSHNRGDEKLFF. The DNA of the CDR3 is TGTGCCAGCAGTCATAACCGGGGGGATGAAAAACTGTTTTTT.

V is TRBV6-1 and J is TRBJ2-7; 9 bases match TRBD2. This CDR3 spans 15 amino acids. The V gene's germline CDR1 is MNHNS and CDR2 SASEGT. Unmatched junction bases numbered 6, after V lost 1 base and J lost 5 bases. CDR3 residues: CASSEGRAGGHEQYF. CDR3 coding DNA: TGTGCCAGCAGTGAAGGGCGAGCGGGAGGCCACGAGCAGTACTTC.

The CDR3 sequence is CASSLARSSGSPGELFF. The CDR3 DNA sequence: TGTGCCAGCAGCTTAGCGAGGTCTAGCGGGAGTCCGGGGGAGCTGTTTTTT. The chain couples TRBV7-9 to TRBJ2-2; 10 nucleotides line up with TRBD2. This CDR3 is 17 amino acids long. The V segment lost 0 bases and the J segment 8 bases; nucleotides outside the gene matches: 9. The germline V gene encodes CDR1 SEHNR and CDR2 FQNEAQ (reference sequence).

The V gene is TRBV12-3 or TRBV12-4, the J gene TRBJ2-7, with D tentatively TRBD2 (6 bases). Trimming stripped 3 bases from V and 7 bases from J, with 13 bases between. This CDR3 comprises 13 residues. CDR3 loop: CASSLTRDSEQYF. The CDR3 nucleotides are TGTGCCAGCAGTTTGACCCGGGACTCAGAGCAGTACTTC.

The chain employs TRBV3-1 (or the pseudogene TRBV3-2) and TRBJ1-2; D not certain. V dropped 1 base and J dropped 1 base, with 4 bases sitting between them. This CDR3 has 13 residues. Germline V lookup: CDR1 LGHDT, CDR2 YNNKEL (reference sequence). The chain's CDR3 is CASSQVNNYGYTF. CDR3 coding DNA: TGTGCCAGCAGCCAAGTAAATAACTATGGCTACACCTTC.

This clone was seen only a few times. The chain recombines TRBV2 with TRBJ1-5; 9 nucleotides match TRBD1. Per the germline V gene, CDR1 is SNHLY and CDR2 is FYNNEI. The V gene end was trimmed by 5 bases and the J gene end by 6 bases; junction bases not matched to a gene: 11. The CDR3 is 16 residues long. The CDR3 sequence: CASSPPGQGFGQPQHF. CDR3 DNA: TGTGCCAGCAGTCCCCCGGGACAGGGCTTCGGTCAGCCCCAGCATTTT.

The CDR3 nucleotides are TGTGCCAGCAGCCGGGAGCTCGCTGAAGCTTTCTTT. Protein product: CASSRELAEAFF. V is TRBV7-9 and J is TRBJ1-1; D gene ambiguous. CDR1 is SEHNR, CDR2 FQNEAQ, per germline (reference sequence). This CDR3 region has 12 residues. Deletions cut 5 bases from V and 6 bases from J, with 10 bases between. Filled out from reference TRBV7-9 and TRBJ1-1, the complete variable domain reads DTGVSQNPRHKITKRGQNVTFRCDPISEHNRLYWYRQTLGQGPEFLTYFQNEAQLEKSRLLSDRFSAERPKGSFSTLEIQRTEQGDSAMYLCASSRELAEAFFGQGTRLTVV.

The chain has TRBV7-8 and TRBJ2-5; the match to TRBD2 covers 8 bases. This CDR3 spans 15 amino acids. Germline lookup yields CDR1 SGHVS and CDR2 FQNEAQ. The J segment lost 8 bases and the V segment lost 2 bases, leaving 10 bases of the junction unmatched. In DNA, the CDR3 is TGTGCCAGCAGCTTAAGCACCGAAGCGGGAGCAACCCAGTACTTC. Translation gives CASSLSTEAGATQYF.

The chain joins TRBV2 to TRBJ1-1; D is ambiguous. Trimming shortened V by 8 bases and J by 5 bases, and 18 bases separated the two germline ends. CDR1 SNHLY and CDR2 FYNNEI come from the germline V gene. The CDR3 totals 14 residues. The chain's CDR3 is CASADRHRGTEAFF. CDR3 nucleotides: TGTGCCAGCGCCGATCGGCACCGAGGGACTGAAGCTTTCTTT. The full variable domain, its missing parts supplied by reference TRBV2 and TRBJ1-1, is EPEVTQTPSHQVTQMGQEVILRCVPISNHLYFYWYRQILGQKVEFLVSFYNNEISEKSEIFDDQFSVERPDGSNFTLKIRSTKLEDSAMYFCASADRHRGTEAFFGQGTRLTVV.

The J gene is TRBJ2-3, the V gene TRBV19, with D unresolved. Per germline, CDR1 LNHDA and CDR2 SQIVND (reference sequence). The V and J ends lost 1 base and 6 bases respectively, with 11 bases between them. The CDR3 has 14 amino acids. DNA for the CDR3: TGTGCCAGTAGTATAGCCCAAAACAGCGATACGCAGTATTTT. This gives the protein CASSIAQNSDTQYF. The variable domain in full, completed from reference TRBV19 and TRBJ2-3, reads DGGITQSPKYLFRKEGQNVTLSCEQNLNHDAMYWYRQDPGQGLRLIYYSQIVNDFQKGDIAEGYSVSREKKESFPLTVTSAQKNPTAFYLCASSIAQNSDTQYFGPGTRLTVL.

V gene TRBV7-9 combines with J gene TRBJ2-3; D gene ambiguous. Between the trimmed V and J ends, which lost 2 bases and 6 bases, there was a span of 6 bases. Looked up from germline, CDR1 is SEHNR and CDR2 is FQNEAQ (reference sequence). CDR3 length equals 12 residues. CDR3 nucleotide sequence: TGTGCCAGCAGCTTAACGGAGGATACGCAGTATTTT. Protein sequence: CASSLTEDTQYF.

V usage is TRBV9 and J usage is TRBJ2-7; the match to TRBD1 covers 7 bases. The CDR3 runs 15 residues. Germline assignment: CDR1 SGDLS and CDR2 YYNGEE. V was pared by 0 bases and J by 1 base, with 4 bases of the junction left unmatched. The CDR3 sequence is CASSVGLDRSYEQYF. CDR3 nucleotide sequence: TGTGCCAGCAGCGTAGGGCTGGACAGGTCCTACGAGCAGTACTTC.

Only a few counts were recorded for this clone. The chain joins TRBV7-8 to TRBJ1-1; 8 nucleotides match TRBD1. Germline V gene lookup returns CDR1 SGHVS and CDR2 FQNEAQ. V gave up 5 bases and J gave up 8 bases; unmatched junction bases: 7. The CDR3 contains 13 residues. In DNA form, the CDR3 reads TGTGCCAGCAGCATTAGACAGGGGATAGAAGCTTTCTTT. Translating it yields CASSIRQGIEAFF.

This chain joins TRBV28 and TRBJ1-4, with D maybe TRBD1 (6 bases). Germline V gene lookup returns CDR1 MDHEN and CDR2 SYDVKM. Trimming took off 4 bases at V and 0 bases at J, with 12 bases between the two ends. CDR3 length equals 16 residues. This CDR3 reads CASSYRTATTNEKLFF. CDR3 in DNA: TGTGCCAGCAGTTACCGGACAGCGACAACTAATGAAAAACTGTTTTTT.